The 8 T cell receptor beta chains below were found in one sample sequenced in a study of vaccination and CD4 T cells after COVID-19. The antigens these receptors bind are not known. The Oncomine TCR Beta short-read assay sequenced DNA from cultured CD4+ T cells. TCRdb called the PCR reads again in MiXCR, with one record for every CDR3 protein. The table lists 20,000 or so distinct CDR3 sequences, 26% of them singletons. As to treatment: approximately nine-day PBMC culture with coronavirus spike peptide pools or control peptides (ViraFEST assay). Material for sequencing was cultured CD4+ T cells from blood. The receptors were gathered from a human donor with COVID-19.

This chain uses TRBV7-2 with TRBJ1-4; D not certain. The CDR3 extends over 15 amino acids. Trimming pared 2 bases from V and 5 bases from J, leaving 12 bases between. CDR1 SGHTA and CDR2 FQGNSA come from the germline V gene. CDR3 residues: CASSLWASTNEKLFF. In nucleotides, the CDR3 is TGTGCCAGCAGCTTATGGGCCAGTACAAATGAAAAACTGTTTTTT.

The rearrangement links TRBV27 to TRBJ2-3; D perhaps matches TRBD2 (6 bases). The CDR3 consists of 15 residues. V was trimmed by 8 bases and J by 1 base, leaving 16 bases between them. CDR1 is MNHEY and CDR2 is SMNVEV in the germline V gene (reference sequence). Here the CDR3 DNA reads TGTGCCAGCGGGCGGGTGGAGGGCGGCACAGATACGCAGTATTTT. This sequence encodes CASGRVEGGTDTQYF.

The CDR3 spells CASSPGRGRGTTDTQYF. CDR3 DNA: TGTGCCAGCAGCCCAGGACGGGGGCGGGGGACCACAGATACGCAGTATTTT. J is TRBJ2-3 and V is TRBV6-1, with TRBD2 as a possible D gene (7 bases). Germline V gene lookup returns CDR1 MNHNS and CDR2 SASEGT. This CDR3 is 17 amino acids long. V shed 6 bases and J shed 2 bases, with 21 bases lying between them.

V usage is TRBV15 and J usage is TRBJ1-1, with D perhaps TRBD1 (5 bases). This CDR3 is built from 15 residues. Germline V CDR1 and CDR2: LNHNV, YYDKDF (reference sequence). Trimming cost V 1 base and J 3 bases, with 12 bases left between them. The CDR3 loop reads CATSRVGARYTEAFF. As DNA, the CDR3 is TGTGCCACCAGCAGAGTAGGGGCCAGGTACACTGAAGCTTTCTTT.

Only a few counts were recorded for this clonotype. The J gene is TRBJ1-6, the V gene TRBV19; D uncertain. Trimming removed 5 bases at V and 7 bases at J, with 18 bases between. This CDR3 has 16 residues. Germline lookup yields CDR1 LNHDA and CDR2 SQIVND (reference sequence). CDR3 DNA sequence: TGTGCCAGTAGTGGCTGGAGGCCCACGGGGAATTCACCCCTCCACTTT. It encodes CASSGWRPTGNSPLHF.

This clonotype was observed a few times. The chain couples TRBV5-1 to TRBJ1-2, with D unclear. CDR1 is SGHRS and CDR2 is YFSETQ in the germline V gene. With 0 bases removed from V and 8 bases from J, the gap between germline ends came to 11 bases. CDR3 size: 13 residues. The CDR3 is CASSLAGPGGYTF. As DNA, the CDR3 is TGCGCCAGCAGCTTGGCAGGCCCCGGCGGCTACACCTTC.

This clonotype occurred a few times. The chain employs TRBV6-1 and TRBJ2-5; perhaps TRBD2 as D (6 bases). V was cut by 10 bases and J by 5 bases, with 14 bases left in between. CDR1 and CDR2 from the germline V gene are MNHNS and SASEGT. The CDR3 length is 12 residues. CDR3 loop: CANLRGCETQYF. The CDR3, as DNA: TGTGCCAACCTTCGGGGGTGCGAGACCCAGTACTTC.

This clonotype has a handful of counts. This chain uses TRBV12-3 or TRBV12-4 with TRBJ1-1, with D uncertain. The CDR3 runs to 15 residues. The ends were cut back, 4 bases at V and 1 base at J, with 13 bases in the middle. The CDR3 protein is CASSSDPRANTEAFF. The CDR3 DNA sequence: TGTGCCAGCAGTTCCGACCCCCGGGCGAACACTGAAGCTTTCTTT.